This is a list of T cell receptor beta chains from one sample in a study of cytomegalovirus exposure and HLA in healthy donors. TCRdb's copy holds only in-frame clones and misses some; the assay was immunoSEQ multiplex PCR. The sample lists 150,000 to 200,000 clones; about 80% were seen once. Sequencing input: PBMCs. The receptors originated from a woman in her twenties or thirties in good health and CMV-seropositive. Both conserved end residues are part of each CDR3. A D gene is named only where the DNA matches it firmly. Size values are once, few and many counts, or a class for expanded clones, and some rows have none.

j_call | clone_size | d_call | cdr3_length | v_call | cdr3_nt | cdr3_aa
TRBJ2-3 | few | . | 13 | TRBV6-5 | TGTGCCAGCAGTCGATCCCTAGGAGGTGCGCAGTATTTT | CASSRSLGGAQYF
TRBJ2-1 | . | TRBD2 | 14 | TRBV5-1 | TGCGCCAGCAGCTTAGGGACTAGAGGCAATGAGCAGTTCTTC | CASSLGTRGNEQFF
TRBJ1-1 | few | TRBD1 | 14 | TRBV7-9 | TGTGCCAGCAGCTCGGGACAGGGCCTCCCTGAAGCTTTCTTT | CASSSGQGLPEAFF
TRBJ2-2 | . | TRBD1 | 17 | TRBV7-2 | TGTGCCAGCAGCGGGTACGGGACAGTTGGGGCGAACGGGGAGCTGTTTTTT | CASSGYGTVGANGELFF
TRBJ2-1 | . | TRBD1 | 15 | TRBV15 | TGTGCCACCAGCGCCAGGACAGGGCCGGTTGATGAGCAGTTCTTC | CATSARTGPVDEQFF
TRBJ2-7 | . | TRBD2 | 14 | TRBV4-3 | TGCGCCAGCAGCCAAGAGCGGGGGGCCTACGAGCAGTACTTC | CASSQERGAYEQYF
TRBJ1-5 | . | . | 15 | TRBV30 | TGTGCCTGGAGTCCTCGGGACTCGATCAATCAGCCCCAGCATTTT | CAWSPRDSINQPQHF
TRBJ2-7 | . | . | 15 | TRBV27 | TGTGCCAGCAGTTTTTTTTCTACGGGAGCGTACGAGCAGTACTTC | CASSFFSTGAYEQYF
TRBJ2-1 | . | TRBD2 | 16 | TRBV4-3 | TGCGCCAGCAGCCCGTCTGGACTAGAAAGGAACAATGAGCAGTTCTTC | CASSPSGLERNNEQFF
TRBJ2-5 | . | . | 16 | TRBV4-1 | TGCGCCAGCAGCCCCGGGACTGGTACGATCCAAGAGACCCAGTACTTC | CASSPGTGTIQETQYF
TRBJ2-7 | . | . | 15 | TRBV9 | TGTGCCAGCAGCGTTGGGGGCGACCTGACCTACGAGCAGTACTTC | CASSVGGDLTYEQYF
TRBJ1-4 | . | TRBD1 | 16 | TRBV30 | TGTGCCTGGAGTCAACCCCGGGGACAGTCTAATGAAAAACTGTTTTTT | CAWSQPRGQSNEKLFF
TRBJ1-2 | . | . | 14 | TRBV19 | TGTGCCAGTAGTATAGAAGGACAGTCCTATGGCTACACCTTC | CASSIEGQSYGYTF
TRBJ1-5 | . | . | 14 | TRBV7-9 | TGTGCCAGCAGCTTAGCCAGGGGTAATCAGCCCCAGCATTTT | CASSLARGNQPQHF
TRBJ2-2 | . | . | 14 | TRBV7-2 | TGTGCCAGCAAATCGGGTACGAACACCGGGGAGCTGTTTTTT | CASKSGTNTGELFF
TRBJ2-5 | . | . | 14 | TRBV11-2 | TGTGCCAGCAGCTTAGTAGGAGGTCAAGAGACCCAGTACTTC | CASSLVGGQETQYF
TRBJ1-1 | . | . | 17 | TRBV11-2 | TGTGCCAGCAGCTTAGGAGAATATTCCCGGGTCATGGCTGAAGCTTTCTTT | CASSLGEYSRVMAEAFF